This TCR beta chain was observed in a study of beta chain features in type 1 diabetes. Study observations and caveats: In every one of the four CD4+ subsets, TCRB CDR3s were moderately but significantly shorter in Type 1 diabetes patients.

Losses at the gene ends were 6 bases for V and 8 bases for J; bases not matched to a gene: 7. There are 14 residues in the CDR3. Germline V gene sequence: CDR1 MDHEN, CDR2 SYDVKM. This clone was seen ten or more times. Its antigen is not identified. The entirety of the isolated RNA underwent reverse transcription, so expressed TCRB transcripts were sequenced. Method: immunoSEQ multiplex PCR; TCRdb's copy keeps in-frame clones and lacks some. The sample has 140,000 or so clones; 10% to 15% are singletons. The clonotype was recovered from a man younger than 35 with type 1 diabetes. What was sequenced was central memory CD4+ T cells from blood. The chain employs TRBV28 and TRBJ1-4, with 9 bases that match TRBD1. CDR3 in amino acids: CASRWTGVEEKLFF. The CDR3 DNA is TGTGCCAGCAGGTGGACAGGGGTGGAAGAAAAACTGTTTTTT.